Following are 19 T cell receptor beta chains from one sample sequenced in a study of blood T cell repertoires in COVID-19. Sequencing used immunoSEQ multiplex PCR; TCRdb keeps in-frame clones, though not all of them. The table shows approximately 230,000 clones, with around 90% occurring only once. The sequencing sample was made of peripheral blood. Source of these receptors: a young man with active or convalescent COVID-19.

The gene calls are TRBV6-5 and TRBJ1-3; 9 bases are a match to TRBD1. J gave up 0 bases and V 6 bases, and 3 bases lay outside the gene matches. Germline lookup yields CDR1 MNHEY and CDR2 SVGAGI. This CDR3 has 15 residues. The CDR3 nucleotides are TGTGCCAGCAGGGGACAGGGCAACTCTGGAAACACCATATATTTT. This sequence encodes CASRGQGNSGNTIYF.

This chain connects TRBV5-6 to TRBJ2-7; 10 bases fit TRBD1. The CDR3 consists of 15 residues. CDR1 is SGHDT, CDR2 YYEEEE, per germline. With 4 bases clipped from V and 4 bases from J, the junction kept 8 bases outside the gene matches. The CDR3 spells CASSPRGQGDYEQYF. The CDR3 DNA follows: TGTGCCAGCAGCCCTCGCGGACAGGGGGATTACGAGCAGTACTTC.

The gene calls are TRBV7-2 and TRBJ1-2, with D uncertain. The CDR3 runs 15 residues. Germline V lookup: CDR1 SGHTA, CDR2 FQGNSA. Trimming left V 4 bases short and J 6 bases short, with 18 bases between. The CDR3 spells CASSSLGRYRDGYTF. DNA for the CDR3: TGTGCCAGCAGCTCCTTGGGCAGGTATCGAGATGGCTACACCTTC.

The J gene is TRBJ1-4, the V gene TRBV12-3 or TRBV12-4; maybe TRBD1 (6 bases). This CDR3 has 13 amino acids. Deletions cut 7 bases from V and 7 bases from J, with 13 bases between. The CDR3 coding sequence is TGTGCCAGCACCGGGCAGGGGTTTGAAAAACTGTTTTTT. Residues: CASTGQGFEKLFF.

This sequence joins TRBV28 and TRBJ2-5; 14 bases fit TRBD2. J lost 2 bases, V lost 6 bases, and 5 bases had no gene match. From germline, CDR1 is MDHEN and CDR2 SYDVKM. The CDR3 loop spans 16 amino acids. The chain's CDR3 is CASRGGTSGRQETQYF. CDR3 DNA sequence: TGTGCCAGCAGGGGCGGGACTAGCGGGAGACAAGAGACCCAGTACTTC.

This sequence joins TRBV25-1 and TRBJ1-4; D is ambiguous. The CDR3 contains 14 residues. The germline V gene has CDR1 MGHDK and CDR2 SYGVNS. Trimming stripped 5 bases from V and 0 bases from J, with 7 bases between. The CDR3 here is CASSQYATNEKLFF. CDR3 DNA: TGTGCCAGCAGTCAGTATGCAACTAATGAAAAACTGTTTTTT.

The chain is built from TRBV9 and TRBJ2-5; D may be TRBD2 (7 bases). The CDR3 totals 15 residues. V lost 5 bases, J lost 5 bases, and 19 bases lay in between. The germline V gene encodes CDR1 SGDLS and CDR2 YYNGEE. The CDR3 sequence: CASSETGGLAETQYF. Written as DNA, the CDR3 is TGTGCCAGCAGTGAAACGGGGGGCCTGGCGGAGACCCAGTACTTC.

CDR3 sequence: CASSKPGSGNTIYF. As DNA, the CDR3 is TGCGCCAGCAGCAAACCGGGGTCTGGAAACACCATATATTTT. The chain joins TRBV5-1 to TRBJ1-3, with D hard to call. Germline V gives CDR1 SGHRS, CDR2 YFSETQ. V shed 4 bases and J shed 1 base, with 9 bases lying between them. The CDR3 sequence is 14 residues long.

This clone occurred once. The chain has TRBV18 and TRBJ2-1, with TRBD2 identical over 11 bases. V lost 6 bases, J lost 4 bases, and 5 bases stayed unmatched. The CDR3 extends over 15 amino acids. Per germline, CDR1 KGHSH and CDR2 LQKENI. The CDR3 nucleotides read TGTGCCAGCTCGCTAGCGGGGGGCCAATACAATGAGCAGTTCTTC. It specifies CASSLAGGQYNEQFF.

This chain's CDR3 is CASSQDSGRKILEQYF. The CDR3 DNA reads as TGTGCCAGCAGCCAAGACAGCGGGAGAAAAATACTCGAGCAGTACTTC. The chain employs TRBV3-1 (or the pseudogene TRBV3-2) and TRBJ2-7; 8 bases match TRBD2. The CDR3 runs to 16 residues. Germline V lookup: CDR1 LGHDT, CDR2 YNNKEL (reference sequence). V was pared by 0 bases and J by 6 bases, with 10 bases of the junction left unmatched.

The chain has TRBV6-2 or TRBV6-3 and TRBJ2-7, with D perhaps TRBD1 (5 bases). The V gene's germline CDR1 is MNHEY and CDR2 SVGEGT. V was cut by 2 bases and J by 6 bases, with 14 bases left in between. CDR3 size: 14 residues. Written as DNA, the CDR3 is TGTGCCAGCAGTTACGGGGCAGGGCCCTCCGAGCAGTACTTC. Translation gives CASSYGAGPSEQYF.

The V gene is TRBV30, the J gene TRBJ2-1; a weak D match, TRBD2 (7 bases). There are 16 residues in the CDR3. V was trimmed by 2 bases and J by 9 bases, leaving 23 bases between them. Germline lookup yields CDR1 GTSNPN and CDR2 SVGIG (reference sequence). This CDR3 is CAWSRTGRGKKIEQFF. CDR3 sequence (DNA): TGTGCCTGGAGTCGTACAGGGAGGGGAAAGAAAATTGAGCAGTTCTTC.

Comments on this clone: The junction does not match germline at one end; this may be a read error. CDR3 in DNA: TGTGCCAGCAGCTCCGGGACTAACGAAAAACTGTTTTTT. Translated: CASSSGTNEKLFF. J is TRBJ1-4 and V is TRBV7-9, with D possibly being TRBD1 (5 bases). CDR1 and CDR2 (germline): SEHNR, FQNEAQ (reference sequence). The CDR3 has 13 amino acids.

The chain couples TRBV21-1 to TRBJ2-4; the table's D call, TRBD1, has no DNA check behind it. TRBV21-1 is reported as a pseudogene. The CDR3 has 15 residues. CDR3: CASSKNRKGGNIQYF. The CDR3 DNA sequence: TGTGCCAGCAGCAAAAATAGGAAAGGGGGAAACATTCAGTACTTC.

This clone was seen just once. For the CDR3, the DNA is TGCGCCAGCAGCCAATACAGGGGGATGTCCTACGAGCAGTACTTC. Translated, it gives CASSQYRGMSYEQYF. The chain employs TRBV4-1 and TRBJ2-7, with 8 bases fitting TRBD1. Germline trimming cut 2 bases from V and 1 base from J; bases unmatched to any gene: 4. Germline lookup yields CDR1 MGHRA and CDR2 YSYEKL. CDR3 length: 15 residues.

The chain couples TRBV19 to TRBJ1-5; TRBD1 matches 7 bases. Germline values: CDR1 LNHDA, CDR2 SQIVND (reference sequence). The CDR3 runs to 16 residues. V dropped 7 bases and J dropped 1; count of bases not matched to a gene: 10. The CDR3 region has the DNA TGTGCCAGTACCCCGGTAGGGGGCGGGAGCAATCAGCCCCAGCATTTT. Its protein product is CASTPVGGGSNQPQHF.

J is TRBJ2-4 and V is TRBV30; 11 bases match TRBD2. The CDR3 totals 17 residues. The V segment lost 0 bases and the J segment 7 bases; nucleotides outside the gene matches: 11. The germline V gene has CDR1 GTSNPN and CDR2 SVGIG (reference sequence). Written as DNA, the CDR3 is TGTGCCTGGAGTGTACTACTAGCGGGGGCAATGAGGAACATTCAGTACTTC. Protein: CAWSVLLAGAMRNIQYF.

The V gene is TRBV19, the J gene TRBJ1-2; D uncertain. In germline, CDR1 is LNHDA, CDR2 SQIVND (reference sequence). V lost 2 bases, J lost 0 bases, and 10 bases lay in between. The CDR3 is made up of 15 amino acids. The CDR3 region has the DNA TGTGCCAGTAGTATAAGCGGCAGCCCTAACTATGGCTACACCTTC. This sequence encodes CASSISGSPNYGYTF.

The CDR3 spells CASSLTRSANYGYTF. In nucleotides, the CDR3 is TGTGCCAGCAGCTTAACCAGATCAGCTAACTATGGCTACACCTTC. V usage is TRBV7-8 and J usage is TRBJ1-2; unclear D gene. Trimming removed 2 bases from V and 0 bases from J, with 10 bases in between. The CDR3 runs to 15 residues. CDR1 SGHVS and CDR2 FQNEAQ come from the germline V gene.